The 22 T cell receptor beta chains in this list originate from one sample, sequenced in a study of blood T cell repertoires in COVID-19. Assay used: immunoSEQ multiplex PCR; TCRdb lists only in-frame clones, some missing. The repertoire holds fewer than 95,000 clones, with about two thirds as singletons. Sequencing was done on a sample of peripheral blood. The receptor source for this set is a woman at least 80 years old with acute or convalescent COVID-19.

The chain links TRBV2 to TRBJ1-2, with no clear D. From germline, CDR1 is SNHLY and CDR2 FYNNEI. CDR3 length: 11 residues. Trimming removed 9 bases from V and 2 bases from J, with 7 bases in between. The CDR3 DNA sequence: TGTGCCAGTCAACAGAACTATGGCTACACCTTC. Protein: CASQQNYGYTF.

This chain connects TRBV12-5 to TRBJ1-2; D is undetermined. The germline V gene encodes CDR1 LGHNT and CDR2 FRNRAP. The CDR3 spans 14 residues. Trimming shortened V by 4 bases and J by 3 bases, and 12 bases separated the two germline ends. CDR3 in DNA: TGTGCTAGTGGTTCTAACACCGGAGACTATGGCTACACCTTC. This encodes CASGSNTGDYGYTF.

The rearrangement links TRBV19 to TRBJ2-7, with 7 positions matching TRBD2. V shed 3 bases and J 0 bases; nucleotides not matched to a gene: 5. This CDR3 has 15 residues. Germline assignment: CDR1 LNHDA and CDR2 SQIVND (reference sequence). DNA of the CDR3: TGTGCCAGTAGTATCCGACGCGGGAGCTCCTACGAGCAGTACTTC. Amino acid sequence: CASSIRRGSSYEQYF.

The rearrangement uses TRBV6-5 and TRBJ1-4, with a possible D match to TRBD1 (6 bases). Germline CDR1 reads MNHEY; CDR2 reads SVGAGI. The CDR3 has 16 amino acids. Trimming took off 4 bases at V and 6 bases at J, with 18 bases between the two ends. For the CDR3, the DNA is TGTGCCAGCAGTTCCTCAGGGTTAGGGGGACATGAAAAACTGTTTTTT. It encodes CASSSSGLGGHEKLFF.

V and J are TRBV19 and TRBJ2-1; D perhaps matches TRBD2 (6 bases). The germline CDR1 and CDR2 sequences are LNHDA and SQIVND (reference sequence). The CDR3 is 12 amino acids. With 5 bases removed from V and 15 bases from J, the gap between germline ends came to 17 bases. CDR3 bases: TGTGCCAGTAGTGCCATCGGGGGATTCCCGTTCTTC. This gives the protein CASSAIGGFPFF.

This chain connects TRBV28 to TRBJ1-1, with a possible D match to TRBD1 (5 bases). The germline V and J ends were trimmed by 10 bases and 7 bases, with 19 bases remaining between them. The CDR3 length is 13 residues. CDR1 MDHEN and CDR2 SYDVKM come from the germline V gene. The CDR3: CATMGGERGEAFF. CDR3 coding DNA: TGTGCCACCATGGGGGGGGAAAGGGGTGAAGCTTTCTTT.

The V and J genes are TRBV29-1 and TRBJ2-1, with D possibly being TRBD2 (6 bases). This CDR3 comprises 15 residues. Germline CDR1 SQVTM, CDR2 ANQGSEA. V lost 0 bases, J lost 0 bases, and 9 bases lay in between. The CDR3 nucleotides read TGCAGCGTTGAAGATGTCGGGGGCTCCTACAATGAGCAGTTCTTC. Encoded protein: CSVEDVGGSYNEQFF.

The chain is built from TRBV7-8 and TRBJ2-7, with D tentatively TRBD2 (6 bases). Between the trimmed V and J ends, which lost 4 bases and 0 bases, there was a span of 19 bases. The CDR3 length is 17 residues. Germline CDR1 and CDR2: SGHVS and FQNEAQ. CDR3 residues: CASSSLLVRGDSYEQYF. The CDR3 bases are TGTGCCAGCAGCTCCCTATTGGTGCGGGGAGACTCCTACGAGCAGTACTTC.

The V and J genes are TRBV19 and TRBJ1-1; D uncertain. This CDR3 region has 14 residues. V lost 7 bases and J lost 4, with 16 bases in between. Germline lookup yields CDR1 LNHDA and CDR2 SQIVND (reference sequence). The CDR3 sequence: CASKIRGVGTEAFF. The CDR3 bases are TGTGCCAGTAAAATCCGGGGAGTCGGCACTGAAGCTTTCTTT.

This clone appeared once. The V gene is TRBV30, the J gene TRBJ2-5; weak D call: TRBD1 (7 bases). V dropped 3 bases and J dropped 4 bases, with 9 bases sitting between them. The CDR3 loop spans 12 amino acids. From germline, CDR1 is GTSNPN and CDR2 SVGIG (reference sequence). CDR3 coding DNA: TGTGCCTGGAGGCAGGGGGGAGAGACCCAGTACTTC. Protein: CAWRQGGETQYF.

The J gene is TRBJ2-1, the V gene TRBV5-5, with TRBD2 matching over 8 bases. In germline, CDR1 is SGHKS, CDR2 YYEKEE (reference sequence). The CDR3 consists of 15 residues. J lost 4 bases, V lost 0 bases, and 3 bases had no gene match. CDR3 coding DNA: TGTGCCAGCAGCTTGGGACTAGCGCAGTACAATGAGCAGTTCTTC. Its protein is CASSLGLAQYNEQFF. The complete variable domain, with remaining parts taken from reference TRBV5-5 and TRBJ2-1, reads DAGVTQSPTHLIKTRGQQVTLRCSPISGHKSVSWYQQVLGQGPQFIFQYYEKEERGRGNFPDRFSARQFPNYSSELNVNALLLGDSALYLCASSLGLAQYNEQFFGPGTRLTVL.

The chain combines TRBV19 with TRBJ2-1; 9 positions agree with TRBD2. The V segment lost 5 bases and the J segment 4 bases; nucleotides outside the gene matches: 6. Germline assignment: CDR1 LNHDA and CDR2 SQIVND (reference sequence). The CDR3 runs to 15 residues. The CDR3 reads CASSFRGGVYNEQFF. CDR3 nucleotide sequence: TGTGCCAGTAGTTTTCGCGGGGGGGTATACAATGAGCAGTTCTTC.

V and J are TRBV7-2 and TRBJ2-7; 7 nucleotides align to TRBD1. The CDR3 totals 14 residues. V lost 6 bases to trimming and J lost 5 bases; unmatched junction nucleotides: 10. The germline CDR1 and CDR2 sequences are SGHTA and FQGNSA. Here the CDR3 reads CASSFDRVWDEQYF. As DNA, the CDR3 is TGTGCCAGCAGTTTCGACAGGGTGTGGGACGAGCAGTACTTC.

The chain combines TRBV3-1 (or the pseudogene TRBV3-2) with TRBJ2-1; no definite D call. Germline lookup yields CDR1 LGHDT and CDR2 YNNKEL (reference sequence). V gave up 4 bases and J gave up 0 bases, with 7 bases separating them. The CDR3 loop spans 14 amino acids. CDR3 in DNA: TGTGCCAGCAGCCTCCTTCGCTCCTACAATGAGCAGTTCTTC. It specifies CASSLLRSYNEQFF.

The CDR3 DNA is TGTGCCAGCCAACCGACAGGGGGGATTGAAGCTTTCTTT. Protein sequence: CASQPTGGIEAFF. The chain carries TRBV25-1 and TRBJ1-1, with 9 bases fitting TRBD1. V was pared by 8 bases and J by 7 bases, with 8 bases of the junction left unmatched. The CDR3 consists of 13 residues. Germline values: CDR1 MGHDK, CDR2 SYGVNS. Filled out from reference TRBV25-1 and TRBJ1-1, the complete variable domain reads EADIYQTPRYLVIGTGKKITLECSQTMGHDKMYWYQQDPGMELHLIHYSYGVNSTEKGDLSSESTVSRIRTEHFPLTLESARPSHTSQYLCASQPTGGIEAFFGQGTRLTVV.

The rearrangement links TRBV2 to TRBJ1-4, with TRBD1 identical over 11 bases. Per the germline V gene, CDR1 is SNHLY and CDR2 is FYNNEI. CDR3 length: 14 amino acids. V was pared by 8 bases and J by 5 bases, with 4 bases of the junction left unmatched. The CDR3 region has the DNA TGTGCCAGCCGGACAGGGGGCCCGAATGAAAAACTGTTTTTT. As protein: CASRTGGPNEKLFF.

The chain uses TRBV16 and TRBJ1-5; a weak D match, TRBD1 (5 bases). Germline CDR1 is KGHSY and CDR2 is FQNENV. V was shortened by 0 bases and J by 5 bases, with 11 bases between the two germline ends. The CDR3 contains 15 residues. DNA of the CDR3: TGTGCCAGCAGCCAATCCTCTGCGACAGATCAGCCCCAGCATTTT. It specifies CASSQSSATDQPQHF.

This chain uses TRBV6-2 or TRBV6-3 with TRBJ2-7, with D perhaps TRBD2 (6 bases). Trimming removed 5 bases at V and 0 bases at J, with 17 bases between. CDR1 and CDR2 (germline): MNHEY, SVGEGT. CDR3 length equals 16 residues. CDR3 nucleotides: TGTGCCAGCAGTCCACCGCGGGATCTGGCCTCCTACGAGCAGTACTTC. Its translation is CASSPPRDLASYEQYF.

This clone was seen only a few times. This chain links TRBV5-1 with TRBJ1-2, with TRBD1 matching 8 bases. Germline loops: CDR1 SGHRS, CDR2 YFSETQ. CDR3 length: 14 amino acids. The ends lost 7 bases at V and 4 bases at J; junction bases unmatched: 9. CDR3 DNA sequence: TGCGCCAGCGCCGAGGCAGGGGGCCGCTATGGCTACACCTTC. This translates into CASAEAGGRYGYTF.

The table lists this clone with a few counts. This chain uses TRBV6-5 with TRBJ1-1; D ambiguous. This CDR3 is 14 amino acids long. Trimming left V 3 bases short and J 1 base short, with 9 bases between. In germline, CDR1 is MNHEY, CDR2 SVGAGI. The CDR3 spells CASSYGEENTEAFF. CDR3 DNA sequence: TGTGCCAGCAGTTATGGGGAGGAGAACACTGAAGCTTTCTTT.

There are many counts of this clone. CDR3 sequence: CASSPEWAGVTYEQYF. CDR3 bases: TGCGCCAGCAGCCCCGAATGGGCGGGGGTCACCTACGAGCAGTACTTC. This chain uses TRBV4-1 with TRBJ2-7; TRBD2 matches at 7 bases. There are 16 residues in the CDR3. V lost 4 bases and J lost 2; bases outside the gene matches: 11. CDR1 and CDR2 from the germline V gene are MGHRA and YSYEKL.

This clone has only a few counts. The chain has TRBV30 and TRBJ1-1; 10 bases fit TRBD1. Germline loops: CDR1 GTSNPN, CDR2 SVGIG (reference sequence). V was clipped by 2 bases and J by 4 bases; unmatched bases: 10. CDR3 length: 16 amino acids. DNA of the CDR3: TGTGCCTGGAGTATGGGACAGGGGAGGATTGGCACTGAAGCTTTCTTT. This translates into CAWSMGQGRIGTEAFF.